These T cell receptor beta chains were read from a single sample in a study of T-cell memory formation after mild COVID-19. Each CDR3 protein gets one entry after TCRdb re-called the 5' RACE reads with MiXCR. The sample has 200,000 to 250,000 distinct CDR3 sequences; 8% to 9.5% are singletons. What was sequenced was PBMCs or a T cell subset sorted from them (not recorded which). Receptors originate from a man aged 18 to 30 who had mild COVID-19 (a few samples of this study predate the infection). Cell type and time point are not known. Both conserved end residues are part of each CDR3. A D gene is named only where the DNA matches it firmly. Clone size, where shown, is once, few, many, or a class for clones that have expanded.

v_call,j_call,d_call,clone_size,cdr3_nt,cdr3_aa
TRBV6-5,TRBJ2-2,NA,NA,TGTGCCAGCACCGAGGTTGGGGGGTTCACCGGGGAGCTGTTTTTT,CASTEVGGFTGELFF
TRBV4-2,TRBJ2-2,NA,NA,TGTGCCAGCAGCCAAGAAGTGCGGGGCACCGGGGAGCTGTTTTTT,CASSQEVRGTGELFF
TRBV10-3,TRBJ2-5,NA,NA,TGTGCCACCGCAGGAACCCAAGAGACCCAGTACTTC,CATAGTQETQYF
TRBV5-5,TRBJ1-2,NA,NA,TGTGCCAGCAGCGCCGACTGGAACTATGGCTACACCTTC,CASSADWNYGYTF
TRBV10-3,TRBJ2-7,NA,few,TGTGCCATCAGCTCGGCGGGACCGGAGGAGCAGTACTTC,CAISSAGPEEQYF
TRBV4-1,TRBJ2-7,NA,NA,TGCGCCAGCAGCCGGAAATGGACTGTCCTGGGGTCCTACGAGCAGTACTTC,CASSRKWTVLGSYEQYF
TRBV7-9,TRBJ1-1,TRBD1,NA,TGTGCCAGCAGCCCCGGACAGGGGGCTATTGAAGCTTTCTTT,CASSPGQGAIEAFF
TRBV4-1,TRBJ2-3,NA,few,TGCGCCAGCAGCCCCCTTGAGGGGCGGGGAGATACGCAGTATTTT,CASSPLEGRGDTQYF
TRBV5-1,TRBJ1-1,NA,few,TGCGCCAGCAGCTTCGCAGGGATTGAAGCTTTCTTT,CASSFAGIEAFF
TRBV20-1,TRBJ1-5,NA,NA,TGCAGTGCAAAGGGGGGCAATCAGCCCCAGCATTTT,CSAKGGNQPQHF
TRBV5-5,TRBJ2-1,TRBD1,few,TGTGCCAGCAGCTTGACAGGGGACAATGAGCAGTTCTTC,CASSLTGDNEQFF
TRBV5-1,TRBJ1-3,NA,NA,TGCGCCAGCACCTTGGGAGGCTCTTCAGGAAACACCATATATTTT,CASTLGGSSGNTIYF
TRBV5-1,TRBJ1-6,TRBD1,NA,TGCGCCAGCAGCCCGAGACAGGGCCAGCAAGCACCCCTCCACTTT,CASSPRQGQQAPLHF
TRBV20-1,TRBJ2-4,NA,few,TGCAGTGCTAGAGGCACGGGACATGGGTTTGTTCAGTACTTC,CSARGTGHGFVQYF
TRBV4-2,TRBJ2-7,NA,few,TGTGCCAGCAGCCAAGCCCCTCTTGACTACGAGCAGTACTTC,CASSQAPLDYEQYF
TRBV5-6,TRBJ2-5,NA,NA,TGTGCCAGCAGCTTACAGGGCCCAGGGACCCAGTACTTC,CASSLQGPGTQYF
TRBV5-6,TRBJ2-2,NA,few,TGTGCCAGCAGCGCAGTCGACAGACTAACCGGGGAGCTGTTTTTT,CASSAVDRLTGELFF
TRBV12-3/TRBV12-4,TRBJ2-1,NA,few,TGTGCCAGCAGTCTTCGACAGGTCAATGAGCAGTTCTTC,CASSLRQVNEQFF
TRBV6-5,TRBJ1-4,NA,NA,TGTGCCAGCAGTTACTCGAGGTCCGGGGGAAGTGAAAAACTGTTTTTT,CASSYSRSGGSEKLFF
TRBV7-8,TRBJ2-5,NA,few,TGTGCCAGCAGCCCACAACAGGGTTGGGAGACCCAGTACTTC,CASSPQQGWETQYF
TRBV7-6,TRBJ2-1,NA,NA,TGTGCCAGCAGCCCCCCAAAGCTCGGCAATGAGCAGTTCTTC,CASSPPKLGNEQFF
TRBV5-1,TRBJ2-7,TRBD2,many,TGCGCCAGCAGCTCTGGGCCTAGCGGGGGGCGCTACGAGCAGTACTTC,CASSSGPSGGRYEQYF
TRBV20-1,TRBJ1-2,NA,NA,TGCAGTGCCGCTCGGCCCAGTGGCTACACCTTC,CSAARPSGYTF
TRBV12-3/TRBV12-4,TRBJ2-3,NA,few,TGTGCCAGCAGTTTTTTGGGAGGAGATACGCAGTATTTT,CASSFLGGDTQYF
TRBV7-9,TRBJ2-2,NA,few,TGTGCCAGAGAACATTCGAACACCGGGGAGCTGTTTTTT,CAREHSNTGELFF
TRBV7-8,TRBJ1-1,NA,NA,TGTGCCAGCAGCCTCCTGGCAGGTGAAGCTTTCTTT,CASSLLAGEAFF
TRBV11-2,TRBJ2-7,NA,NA,TGTGCCAGCAGTTACGAACAGGGCTACGAGCAGTACTTC,CASSYEQGYEQYF
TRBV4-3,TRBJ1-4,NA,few,TGCGCCAGCAGCCAAGTCCCCGCAACTAATGAAAAACTGTTTTTT,CASSQVPATNEKLFF
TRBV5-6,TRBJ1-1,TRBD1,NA,TGTGCCAGCAGCTTCCGACAGGGGCTGAGTGGAACTGAAGCTTTCTTT,CASSFRQGLSGTEAFF
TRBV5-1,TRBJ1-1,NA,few,TGCGCCAGCAGCCAAGGGACGGCGGACACTGAAGCTTTCTTT,CASSQGTADTEAFF
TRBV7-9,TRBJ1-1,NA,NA,TGTGCCAGCAGCTTGGGGCAGCTGACTGAAGCTTTCTTT,CASSLGQLTEAFF
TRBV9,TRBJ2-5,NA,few,TGTGCCAGCAGCGTAGTAGGCCGGGGGACCCAGTACTTC,CASSVVGRGTQYF
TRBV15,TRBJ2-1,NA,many,TGTGCCACCAGCAGAGATGTGGGGGACAATGAGCAGTTCTTC,CATSRDVGDNEQFF
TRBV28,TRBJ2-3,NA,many,TGTGCCAGCAGCACCACAGATACGCAGTATTTT,CASSTTDTQYF
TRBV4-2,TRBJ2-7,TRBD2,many,TGTGCCAGCAGCCAAGTACTTCTAGCGGGGTATGAGCAGTACTTC,CASSQVLLAGYEQYF